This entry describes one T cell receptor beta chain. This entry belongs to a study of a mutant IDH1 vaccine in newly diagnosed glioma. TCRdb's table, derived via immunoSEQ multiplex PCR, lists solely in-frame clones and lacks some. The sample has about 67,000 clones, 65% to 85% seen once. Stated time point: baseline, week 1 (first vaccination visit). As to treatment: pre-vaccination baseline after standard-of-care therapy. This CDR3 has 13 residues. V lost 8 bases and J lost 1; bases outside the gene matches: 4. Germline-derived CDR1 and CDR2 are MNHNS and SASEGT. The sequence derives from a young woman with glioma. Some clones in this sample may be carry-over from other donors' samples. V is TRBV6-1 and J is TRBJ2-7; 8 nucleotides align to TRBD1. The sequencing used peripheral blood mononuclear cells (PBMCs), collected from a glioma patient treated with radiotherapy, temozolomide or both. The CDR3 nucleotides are TGTGCCAGCTCGAGGACAGGGTCCTACGAGCAGTACTTC. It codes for CASSRTGSYEQYF.